The 27 T cell receptor beta chains in this list originate from one sample, sequenced in a study of control samples from healthy donors and cancer patients (dated by TCRdb to 2019 to 2021). The method was the immunoSEQ multiplex PCR assay. What TCRdb holds here is the immuneACCESS table cut down to in-frame rearrangements. Part of the clones is not present; checked against another copy, under half of the missing clones reflect an unresolved V gene, and the others are unexplained. A total of about 150,000 clones appear in this sample, roughly 92% of them only once. The leading ten clones occupy under 2.5% of the sample. Source material: blood. The receptors shown here come from a man aged 50 to 60 in good health.

The chain uses TRBV14 and TRBJ2-2, with 8 nucleotides matching TRBD2. Germline lookup yields CDR1 SGHDN and CDR2 FVKESK. This CDR3 comprises 15 residues. The V gene end was trimmed by 5 bases and the J gene end by 0 bases; junction bases not matched to a gene: 2. As DNA, the CDR3 is TGTGCCAGCAGCTCGACTAGCGCGAACACCGGGGAGCTGTTTTTT. As protein: CASSSTSANTGELFF.

The gene calls are TRBV18 and TRBJ2-2; either TRBD1 or TRBD2 may fit D (5 bases each). The germline gives CDR1 KGHSH, CDR2 LQKENI. The CDR3 is made up of 15 amino acids. Trimming took off 5 bases at V and 4 bases at J, with 14 bases between the two ends. CDR3 coding DNA: TGTGCCAGCTCATCCAGGGAGTCTGGCACCGGGGAGCTGTTTTTT. This translates into CASSSRESGTGELFF.

This chain connects TRBV5-6 to TRBJ2-7; no clear D gene. The V end was cut by 2 bases, the J end by 3 bases, with 6 bases between. The CDR3 contains 12 residues. Germline V CDR1 and CDR2: SGHDT, YYEEEE. The CDR3 nucleotides read TGTGCCAGCAGCTTAAGTAGCTACGAGCAGTACTTC. Its translation is CASSLSSYEQYF.

This chain joins TRBV6-5 and TRBJ1-2; no clear D. CDR1 is MNHEY, CDR2 SVGAGI, per germline. Trimming shortened V by 0 bases and J by 4 bases, and 9 bases separated the two germline ends. The CDR3 runs 14 residues. The CDR3, as DNA: TGTGCCAGCAGTTACTCGAACAGTCTCTATGGCTACACCTTC. This sequence encodes CASSYSNSLYGYTF.

This chain connects TRBV7-9 to TRBJ2-1; 11 bases match TRBD2. The CDR3 spans 18 residues. Germline loops: CDR1 SEHNR, CDR2 FQNEAQ (reference sequence). V shed 5 bases, J shed 2 bases, and the junction held 11 bases outside the gene matches. The CDR3 region has the DNA TGTGCCAGCAGCCAAGGACTAGCGGGTAAAATTGCCTACAATGAGCAGTTCTTC. Residues: CASSQGLAGKIAYNEQFF.

The chain joins TRBV11-2 to TRBJ2-1; TRBD2 aligns across 13 bases. V was clipped by 3 bases and J by 4 bases; unmatched bases: 3. This CDR3 comprises 16 residues. CDR1 SGHAT and CDR2 FQNNGV come from the germline V gene. The CDR3 protein is CASSFTLAGGYNEQFF. Here the CDR3 DNA reads TGTGCCAGCAGCTTTACACTAGCGGGAGGGTACAATGAGCAGTTCTTC. Full variable domain (missing parts from reference TRBV11-2 and TRBJ2-1): EAGVAQSPRYKIIEKRQSVAFWCNPISGHATLYWYQQILGQGPKLLIQFQNNGVVDDSQLPKDRFSAERLKGVDSTLKIQPAKLEDSAVYLCASSFTLAGGYNEQFFGPGTRLTVL.

The chain has TRBV15 and TRBJ2-1, with 10 bases aligning to TRBD2. The CDR3 loop spans 18 amino acids. Germline-derived CDR1 and CDR2 are LNHNV and YYDKDF (reference sequence). The V gene end was trimmed by 1 base and the J gene end by 1 base; junction bases not matched to a gene: 7. The chain's CDR3 is CATSRVLAGARSYNEQFF. For the CDR3, the DNA is TGTGCCACCAGCAGAGTTCTAGCGGGAGCAAGATCCTACAATGAGCAGTTCTTC.

The V gene is TRBV4-1, the J gene TRBJ1-1; no clear D gene. CDR1 and CDR2 from the germline V gene are MGHRA and YSYEKL. V was clipped by 3 bases and J by 1 base, with 12 bases between them. The CDR3 length is 15 residues. The CDR3 reads CASSQDWARNTEAFF. The CDR3 DNA is TGCGCCAGCAGCCAGGATTGGGCGCGGAACACTGAAGCTTTCTTT.

The rearrangement uses TRBV7-9 and TRBJ1-6, with 9 nucleotides matching TRBD1. Germline V CDR1 and CDR2: SEHNR, FQNEAQ (reference sequence). V gave up 7 bases and J gave up 9 bases; unmatched junction bases: 13. The CDR3 spans 16 residues. In DNA form, the CDR3 reads TGTGCCAGCAACTTCCGGGACAGGGACTTTGGTTCACCCCTCCACTTT. Residues: CASNFRDRDFGSPLHF.

Comment on this clone: The junction differs from germline at one of its ends, possibly a read error. The V call is TRBV7-3, the J call TRBJ2-1; D is undetermined. The germline V gene encodes CDR1 SGHTA and CDR2 FQGTGA. The CDR3 loop spans 12 amino acids. The DNA of the CDR3 is TGTGCCAGCAGCATAACCGCCAATGAGCAGTTCTTC. Translated: CASSITANEQFF.

J is TRBJ1-2 and V is TRBV19, with 8 bases that match TRBD1. Germline V gene data show CDR1 as LNHDA and CDR2 as SQIVND (reference sequence). This CDR3 has 16 amino acids. V shed 7 bases, J shed 1 base, and the junction held 11 bases outside the gene matches. The CDR3 coding sequence is TGTGCCAGTACCTGGAGGACAGGGAAAGATAACTATGGCTACACCTTC. Protein product: CASTWRTGKDNYGYTF.

This sequence joins TRBV5-1 and TRBJ2-5; 11 positions match TRBD1. The CDR3 sequence is 15 residues long. Germline CDR1 SGHRS, CDR2 YFSETQ. Germline trimming cut 4 bases from V and 4 bases from J; bases unmatched to any gene: 6. Here the CDR3 reads CASSTAGTGGETQYF. The CDR3 DNA reads as TGCGCCAGCAGCACCGCCGGGACAGGGGGAGAGACCCAGTACTTC.

The chain carries TRBV11-2 and TRBJ1-1; a weak D match, TRBD1 (6 bases). V lost 7 bases and J lost 7, with 13 bases in between. Germline loops: CDR1 SGHAT, CDR2 FQNNGV. This CDR3 is 12 amino acids long. The CDR3 protein is CASKRGGIEAFF. The CDR3 region has the DNA TGTGCCAGCAAAAGGGGGGGTATTGAAGCTTTCTTT.

This clone was seen only a few times. The chain is built from TRBV6-2 or TRBV6-3 and TRBJ2-1; 8 bases are shared with TRBD1. The CDR3 runs to 15 residues. Trimming at V came to 0 bases and at J to 4 bases, leaving 2 bases not matched to a gene. The germline gives CDR1 MNHEY, CDR2 SVGEGT. CDR3 amino acids: CASSYSTGEYNEQFF. CDR3 bases: TGTGCCAGCAGTTACTCGACAGGGGAGTACAATGAGCAGTTCTTC.

The chain employs TRBV12-5 and TRBJ2-1, with no clear D. The germline V gene encodes CDR1 LGHNT and CDR2 FRNRAP. The CDR3 has 13 amino acids. V lost 0 bases, J lost 9 bases, and 9 bases lay in between. For the CDR3, the DNA is TGTGCTAGTGGTTTGGTACTTAACGGTGAGCAGTTCTTC. This translates into CASGLVLNGEQFF.

This chain connects TRBV7-9 to TRBJ1-3, with a tentative D call TRBD1 (5 bases). This CDR3 has 12 residues. V lost 4 bases, J lost 6 bases, and 7 bases lay in between. Germline assignment: CDR1 SEHNR and CDR2 FQNEAQ (reference sequence). CDR3 amino acids: CASSSTVNTIYF. CDR3 nucleotides: TGTGCCAGCAGCTCGACAGTAAACACCATATATTTT.

The chain recombines TRBV30 with TRBJ2-7; 11 bases match TRBD2. Germline lookup yields CDR1 GTSNPN and CDR2 SVGIG (reference sequence). The CDR3 consists of 16 residues. Losses at the gene ends were 0 bases for V and 2 bases for J; bases not matched to a gene: 6. CDR3 DNA: TGTGCCTGGAGTGTACGGGGTAGCGGGAGGGCCTACGAGCAGTACTTC. Amino acid sequence: CAWSVRGSGRAYEQYF.

This sequence joins TRBV28 and TRBJ1-1; D is ambiguous. Looked up from germline, CDR1 is MDHEN and CDR2 is SYDVKM. The CDR3 is 15 amino acids. Trimming cost V 4 bases and J 0 bases, with 12 bases left between them. In DNA form, the CDR3 reads TGTGCCAGCAGTTCTAGCGGCATTTTGAACACTGAAGCTTTCTTT. Protein sequence: CASSSSGILNTEAFF.

V and J are TRBV2 and TRBJ2-2, with D perhaps given as TRBD1 or TRBD2 (5 bases each). The CDR3 extends over 15 amino acids. Trimming pared 8 bases from V and 3 bases from J, leaving 16 bases between. Germline V CDR1 and CDR2: SNHLY, FYNNEI. CDR3 in amino acids: CASFEGLSDTGELFF. The CDR3 bases are TGTGCCAGCTTTGAGGGGCTGTCCGACACCGGGGAGCTGTTTTTT. The variable domain in full, with the rest retrieved from reference TRBV2 and TRBJ2-2, is EPEVTQTPSHQVTQMGQEVILRCVPISNHLYFYWYRQILGQKVEFLVSFYNNEISEKSEIFDDQFSVERPDGSNFTLKIRSTKLEDSAMYFCASFEGLSDTGELFFGEGSRLTVL.

J is TRBJ2-1 and V is TRBV2, with D tentatively TRBD1 (6 bases). Per the germline V gene, CDR1 is SNHLY and CDR2 is FYNNEI. Trimming took 5 bases from V and 6 from J, leaving 14 bases between them. The CDR3 is 14 residues long. CDR3 sequence (DNA): TGTGCCAGCAGTTCGCCCGGGACAATCAATGAGCAGTTCTTC. This gives the protein CASSSPGTINEQFF.

This clone was recorded a few times. The chain uses TRBV24-1 and TRBJ1-5, with D possibly TRBD1 on 5 matching bases. The CDR3 runs to 13 residues. The V and J ends lost 6 bases and 5 bases respectively, with 10 bases between them. Germline CDR1 reads KGHDR; CDR2 reads SFDVKD. In DNA, the CDR3 is TGTGCCACCAGTCTCAGAGGGGATCAGCCCCAGCATTTT. Protein sequence: CATSLRGDQPQHF.

The chain uses TRBV2 and TRBJ2-4; D ambiguous. Germline assignment: CDR1 SNHLY and CDR2 FYNNEI. The V gene lost 3 bases and the J gene lost 0 bases, with 6 bases spanning the gap. The CDR3 has 14 residues. Here the CDR3 DNA reads TGTGCCAGCAGTGACGTATTAGCCAAAAACATTCAGTACTTC. Amino acid sequence: CASSDVLAKNIQYF.

The chain combines TRBV19 with TRBJ2-1; TRBD2 matches at 15 bases. The CDR3 sequence is 16 residues long. Germline CDR1 is LNHDA and CDR2 is SQIVND (reference sequence). With 3 bases clipped from V and 9 bases from J, the junction kept 6 bases outside the gene matches. In DNA form, the CDR3 reads TGTGCCAGTAGTATGAGGACTAGCGGGAGGGATGGTGAGCAGTTCTTC. Its protein product is CASSMRTSGRDGEQFF.

The chain couples TRBV5-1 to TRBJ2-3, with 8 bases matching TRBD1. V lost 4 bases and J lost 4; bases outside the gene matches: 8. The CDR3 extends over 15 amino acids. CDR1 and CDR2 (germline): SGHRS, YFSETQ. In DNA, the CDR3 is TGCGCCAGCAGCGTCGGGACAGGTCCGGCAGATACGCAGTATTTT. This gives the protein CASSVGTGPADTQYF.

The rearrangement links TRBV5-1 to TRBJ1-6; D is perhaps TRBD1 (5 bases). Trimming took off 0 bases at V and 0 bases at J, with 22 bases between the two ends. Germline V gene lookup returns CDR1 SGHRS and CDR2 YFSETQ. CDR3 length: 21 residues. CDR3 residues: CASSLGGLRTDLNSYNSPLHF. The CDR3 bases are TGCGCCAGCAGCTTGGGGGGACTCCGGACGGATCTGAACTCCTATAATTCACCCCTCCACTTT.

This clone is a singleton in its sample. The rearrangement uses TRBV19 and TRBJ1-5; D call uncertain. This CDR3 has 14 residues. V was clipped by 11 bases and J by 2 bases, with 16 bases between them. Germline CDR1 is LNHDA and CDR2 is SQIVND (reference sequence). The CDR3 loop is CAGSRVVGNQPQHF. The CDR3 nucleotides are TGTGCCGGATCGAGGGTGGTAGGCAATCAGCCCCAGCATTTT.

This chain connects TRBV10-3 to TRBJ1-6; D unresolved. V lost 3 bases and J 0 bases, leaving 6 bases between the germline ends. The germline CDR1 and CDR2 sequences are ENHRY and SYGVKD. The CDR3 extends over 15 amino acids. The CDR3 DNA follows: TGTGCCATCAGTGACAGTAGCTCCTATAATTCACCCCTCCACTTT. Translating gives CAISDSSSYNSPLHF.